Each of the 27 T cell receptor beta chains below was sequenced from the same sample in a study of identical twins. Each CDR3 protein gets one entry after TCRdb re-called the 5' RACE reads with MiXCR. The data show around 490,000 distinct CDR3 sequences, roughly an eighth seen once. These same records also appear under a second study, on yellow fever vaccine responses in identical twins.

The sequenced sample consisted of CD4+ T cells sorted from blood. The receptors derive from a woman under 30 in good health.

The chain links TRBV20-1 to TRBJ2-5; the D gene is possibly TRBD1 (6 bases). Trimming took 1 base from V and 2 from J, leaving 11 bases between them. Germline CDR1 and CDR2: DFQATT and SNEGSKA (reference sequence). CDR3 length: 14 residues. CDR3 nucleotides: TGCAGTGCTAGAGGGACAGTAGTGCAAGAGACCCAGTACTTC. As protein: CSARGTVVQETQYF.

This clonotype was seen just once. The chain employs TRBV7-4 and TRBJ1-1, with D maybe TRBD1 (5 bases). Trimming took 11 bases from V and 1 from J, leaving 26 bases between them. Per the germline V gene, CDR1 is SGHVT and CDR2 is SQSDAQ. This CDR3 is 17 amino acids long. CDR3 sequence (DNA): TGTGCCTGCTCCCAAGGAACATGGAGGGGATCGAACACTGAAGCTTTCTTT. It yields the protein CACSQGTWRGSNTEAFF.

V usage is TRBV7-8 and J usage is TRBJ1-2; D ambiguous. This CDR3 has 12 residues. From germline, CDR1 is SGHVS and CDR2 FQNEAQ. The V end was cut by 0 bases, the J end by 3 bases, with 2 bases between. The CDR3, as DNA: TGTGCCAGCAGCTTAGCGGACTATGGCTACACCTTC. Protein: CASSLADYGYTF.

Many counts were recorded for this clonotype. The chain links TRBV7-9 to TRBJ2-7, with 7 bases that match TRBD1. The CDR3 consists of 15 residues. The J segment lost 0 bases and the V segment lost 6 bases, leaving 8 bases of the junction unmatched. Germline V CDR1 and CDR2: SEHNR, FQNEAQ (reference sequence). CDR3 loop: CASRPTGANSYEQYF. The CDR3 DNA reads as TGTGCCAGCAGACCCACAGGGGCCAACTCCTACGAGCAGTACTTC.

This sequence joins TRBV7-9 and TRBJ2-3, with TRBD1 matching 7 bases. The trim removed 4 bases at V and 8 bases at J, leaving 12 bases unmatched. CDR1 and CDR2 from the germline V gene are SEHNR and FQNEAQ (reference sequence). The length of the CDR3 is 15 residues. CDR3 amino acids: CASSSPRTGSFTQYF. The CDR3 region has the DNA TGTGCCAGCAGCTCCCCCCGGACAGGAAGCTTTACGCAGTATTTT.

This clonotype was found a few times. CDR3 loop: CAISESKNGGELFF. Here the CDR3 DNA reads TGTGCCATCAGTGAGTCCAAAAATGGCGGGGAGCTGTTTTTT. This chain links TRBV10-3 with TRBJ2-2; no definite D call. CDR3 length equals 14 residues. CDR1 and CDR2 (germline): ENHRY, SYGVKD. V lost 0 bases and J 7 bases, leaving 9 bases between the germline ends.

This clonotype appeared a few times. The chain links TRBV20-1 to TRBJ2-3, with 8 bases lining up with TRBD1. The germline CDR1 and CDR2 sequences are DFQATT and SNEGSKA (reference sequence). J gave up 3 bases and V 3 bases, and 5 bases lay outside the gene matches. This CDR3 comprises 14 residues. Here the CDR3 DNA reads TGCAGTGCTAGTCTACAGGGGGAGACAGATACGCAGTATTTT. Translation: CSASLQGETDTQYF.

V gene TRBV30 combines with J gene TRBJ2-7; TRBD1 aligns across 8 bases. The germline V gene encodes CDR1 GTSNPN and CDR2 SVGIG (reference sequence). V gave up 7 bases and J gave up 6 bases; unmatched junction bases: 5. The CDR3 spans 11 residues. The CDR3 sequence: CALRTGIEQYF. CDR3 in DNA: TGTGCCTTAAGGACAGGGATCGAGCAGTACTTC.

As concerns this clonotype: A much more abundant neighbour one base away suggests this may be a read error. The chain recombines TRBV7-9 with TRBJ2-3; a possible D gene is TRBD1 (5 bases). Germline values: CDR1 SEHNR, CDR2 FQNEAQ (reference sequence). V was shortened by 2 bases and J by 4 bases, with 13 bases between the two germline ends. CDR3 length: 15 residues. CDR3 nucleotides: TGTGCCAGCAGCTTATGGTCAGGGTCGGCAGATACGCAGTATTTT. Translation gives CASSLWSGSADTQYF.

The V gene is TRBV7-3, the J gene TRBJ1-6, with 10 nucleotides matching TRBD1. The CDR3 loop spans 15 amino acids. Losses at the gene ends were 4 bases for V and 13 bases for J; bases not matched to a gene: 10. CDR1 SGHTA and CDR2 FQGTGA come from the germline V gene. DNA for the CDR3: TGTGCCAGCAGCTCGACCGGGGGACAGGGGACGCCCCTCCACTTT. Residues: CASSSTGGQGTPLHF.

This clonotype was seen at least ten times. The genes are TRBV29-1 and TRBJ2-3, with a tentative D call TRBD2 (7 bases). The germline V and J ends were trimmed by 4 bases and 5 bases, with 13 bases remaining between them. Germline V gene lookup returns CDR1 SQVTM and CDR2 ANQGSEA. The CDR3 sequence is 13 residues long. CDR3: CSVGGGAQDTQYF. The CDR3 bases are TGCAGCGTTGGTGGGGGGGCCCAAGATACGCAGTATTTT.

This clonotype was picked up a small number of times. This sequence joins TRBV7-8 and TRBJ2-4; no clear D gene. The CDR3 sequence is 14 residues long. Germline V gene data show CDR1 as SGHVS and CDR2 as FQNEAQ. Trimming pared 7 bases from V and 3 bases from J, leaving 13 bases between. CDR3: CASTQTGVKNIQYF. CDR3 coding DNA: TGTGCCAGCACCCAAACGGGTGTCAAAAACATTCAGTACTTC.

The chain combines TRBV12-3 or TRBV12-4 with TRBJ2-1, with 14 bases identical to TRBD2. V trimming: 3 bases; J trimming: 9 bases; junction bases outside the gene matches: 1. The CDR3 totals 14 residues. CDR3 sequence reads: CASSFGLAGGEQFF. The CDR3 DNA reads TGTGCCAGCAGTTTCGGACTAGCGGGAGGTGAGCAGTTCTTC.

CDR3 bases: TGTGCCAGCAGTTTATCCGACGCCCGACTAAACAATGAGCAGTTCTTC. It translates to CASSLSDARLNNEQFF. V is TRBV12-3 or TRBV12-4 and J is TRBJ2-1, with D possibly TRBD2 on 5 matching bases. The V end was cut by 2 bases, the J end by 5 bases, with 16 bases between. The CDR3 length is 16 residues.

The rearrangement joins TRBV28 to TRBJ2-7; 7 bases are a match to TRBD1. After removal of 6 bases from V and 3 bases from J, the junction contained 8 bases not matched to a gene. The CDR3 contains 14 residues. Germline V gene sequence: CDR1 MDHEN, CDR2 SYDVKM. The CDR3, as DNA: TGTGCCAGCAGAACGGACGGGACAGTCTACGAGCAGTACTTC. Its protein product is CASRTDGTVYEQYF.

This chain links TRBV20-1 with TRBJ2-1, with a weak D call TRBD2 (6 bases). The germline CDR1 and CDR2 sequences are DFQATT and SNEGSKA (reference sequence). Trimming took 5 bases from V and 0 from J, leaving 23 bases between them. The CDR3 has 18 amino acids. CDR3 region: CSASDPSKTRSSYNEQFF. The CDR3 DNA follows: TGCAGTGCTTCAGACCCCTCCAAGACTAGAAGCTCCTACAATGAGCAGTTCTTC.

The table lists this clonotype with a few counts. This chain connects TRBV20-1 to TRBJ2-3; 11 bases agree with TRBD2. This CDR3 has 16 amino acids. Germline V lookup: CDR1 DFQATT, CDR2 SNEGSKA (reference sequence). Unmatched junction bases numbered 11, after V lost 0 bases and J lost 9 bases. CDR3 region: CSARDAIAGGPHTQYF. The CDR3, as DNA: TGCAGTGCTAGAGATGCCATAGCGGGAGGGCCTCACACGCAGTATTTT.

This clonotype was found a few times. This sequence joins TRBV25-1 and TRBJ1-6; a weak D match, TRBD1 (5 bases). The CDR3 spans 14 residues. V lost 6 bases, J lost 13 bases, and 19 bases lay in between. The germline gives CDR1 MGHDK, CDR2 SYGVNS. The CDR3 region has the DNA TGTGCCAGCAGATCCACCTTAACAGGTTCCCCCCTCCACTTT. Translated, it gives CASRSTLTGSPLHF. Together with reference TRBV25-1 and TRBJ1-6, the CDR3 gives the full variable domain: EADIYQTPRYLVIGTGKKITLECSQTMGHDKMYWYQQDPGMELHLIHYSYGVNSTEKGDLSSESTVSRIRTEHFPLTLESARPSHTSQYLCASRSTLTGSPLHFGNGTRLTVT.

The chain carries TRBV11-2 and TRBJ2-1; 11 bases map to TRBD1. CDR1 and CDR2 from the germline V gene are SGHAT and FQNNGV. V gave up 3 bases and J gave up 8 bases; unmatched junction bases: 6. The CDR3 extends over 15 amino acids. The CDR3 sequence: CASSFGQGASDEQFF. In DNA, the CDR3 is TGTGCCAGCAGCTTCGGACAGGGGGCCTCCGATGAGCAGTTCTTC.

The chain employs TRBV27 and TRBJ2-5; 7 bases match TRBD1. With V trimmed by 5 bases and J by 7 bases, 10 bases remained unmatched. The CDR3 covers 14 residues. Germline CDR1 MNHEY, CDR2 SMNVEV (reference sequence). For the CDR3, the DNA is TGTGCCAGCAGTGCGAGACAGGGTGCTCGGACCCAGTACTTC. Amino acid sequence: CASSARQGARTQYF.

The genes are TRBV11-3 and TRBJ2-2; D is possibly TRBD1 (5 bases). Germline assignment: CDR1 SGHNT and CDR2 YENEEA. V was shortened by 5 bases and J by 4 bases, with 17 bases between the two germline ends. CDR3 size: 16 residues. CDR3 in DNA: TGTGCCAGCAGCCCCACTGCAGGGCAGAGCACCGGGGAGCTGTTTTTT. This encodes CASSPTAGQSTGELFF.

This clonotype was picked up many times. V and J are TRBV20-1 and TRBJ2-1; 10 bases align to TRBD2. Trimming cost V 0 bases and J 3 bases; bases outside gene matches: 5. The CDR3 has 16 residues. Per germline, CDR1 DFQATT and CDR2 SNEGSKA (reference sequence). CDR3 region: CSARDPLAGVYNEQFF. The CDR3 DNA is TGCAGTGCTAGAGATCCCCTAGCGGGGGTCTACAATGAGCAGTTCTTC.

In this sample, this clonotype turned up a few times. CDR3 DNA sequence: TGCGCCAGCAGCACGGGACTAGCGGGACAGTACGAGCAGTACTTC. Its translation: CASSTGLAGQYEQYF. This chain uses TRBV5-1 with TRBJ2-7; 13 bases are shared with TRBD2. The CDR3 has 15 residues. V trimming: 4 bases; J trimming: 4 bases; junction bases outside the gene matches: 5. Germline V lookup: CDR1 SGHRS, CDR2 YFSETQ.

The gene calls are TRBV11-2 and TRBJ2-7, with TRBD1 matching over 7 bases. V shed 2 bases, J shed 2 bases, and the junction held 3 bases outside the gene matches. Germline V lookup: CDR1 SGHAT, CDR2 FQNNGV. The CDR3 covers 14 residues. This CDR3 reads CASSLSTGAYEQYF. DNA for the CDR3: TGTGCCAGCAGCTTATCTACAGGGGCCTACGAGCAGTACTTC.

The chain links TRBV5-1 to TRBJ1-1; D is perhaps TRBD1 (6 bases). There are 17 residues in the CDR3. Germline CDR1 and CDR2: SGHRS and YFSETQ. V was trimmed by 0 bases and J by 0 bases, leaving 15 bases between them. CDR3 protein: CASSLGSQGTLNTEAFF. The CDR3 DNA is TGCGCCAGCAGCTTGGGGTCCCAGGGGACTCTGAACACTGAAGCTTTCTTT.

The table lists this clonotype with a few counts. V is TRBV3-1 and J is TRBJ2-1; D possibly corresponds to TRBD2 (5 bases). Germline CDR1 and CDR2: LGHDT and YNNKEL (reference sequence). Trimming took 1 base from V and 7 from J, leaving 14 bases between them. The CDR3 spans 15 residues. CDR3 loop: CASSQVRASGNEQFF. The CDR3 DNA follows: TGTGCCAGCAGCCAAGTGCGGGCGTCGGGAAATGAGCAGTTCTTC.

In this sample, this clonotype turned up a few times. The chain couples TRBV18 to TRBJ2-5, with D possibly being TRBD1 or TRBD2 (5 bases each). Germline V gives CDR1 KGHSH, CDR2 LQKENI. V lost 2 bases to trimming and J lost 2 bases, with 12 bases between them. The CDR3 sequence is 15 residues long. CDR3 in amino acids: CASSPYGTLQETQYF. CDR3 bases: TGTGCCAGCTCACCATACGGGACGCTACAAGAGACCCAGTACTTC.